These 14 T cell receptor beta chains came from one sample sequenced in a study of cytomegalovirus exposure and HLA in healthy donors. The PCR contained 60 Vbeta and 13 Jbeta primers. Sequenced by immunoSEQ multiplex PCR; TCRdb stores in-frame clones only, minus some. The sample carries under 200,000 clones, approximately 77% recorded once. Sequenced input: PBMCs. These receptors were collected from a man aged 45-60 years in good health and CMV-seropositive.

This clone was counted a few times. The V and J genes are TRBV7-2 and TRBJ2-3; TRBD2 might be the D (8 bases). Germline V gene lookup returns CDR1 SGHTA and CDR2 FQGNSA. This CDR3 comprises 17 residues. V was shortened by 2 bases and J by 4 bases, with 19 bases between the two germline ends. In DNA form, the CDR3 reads TGTGCCAGCAGCTTAAGGGGGCGGGGGGCAACCCCAGATACGCAGTATTTT. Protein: CASSLRGRGATPDTQYF.

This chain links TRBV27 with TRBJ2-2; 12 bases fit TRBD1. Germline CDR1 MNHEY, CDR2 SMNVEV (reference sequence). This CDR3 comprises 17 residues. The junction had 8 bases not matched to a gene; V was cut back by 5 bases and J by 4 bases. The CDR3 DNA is TGTGCCAGCAGTCTCCTGGGACAGGGGGCGCTCACCGGGGAGCTGTTTTTT. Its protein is CASSLLGQGALTGELFF.

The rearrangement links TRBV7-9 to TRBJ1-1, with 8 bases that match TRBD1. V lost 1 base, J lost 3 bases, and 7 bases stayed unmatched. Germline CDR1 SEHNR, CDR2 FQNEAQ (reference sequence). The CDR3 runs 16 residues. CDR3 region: CASSLDDRGGYTEAFF. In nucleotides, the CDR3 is TGTGCCAGCAGCTTAGACGACAGGGGCGGGTACACTGAAGCTTTCTTT.

Written as DNA, the CDR3 is TGTGCCAGCAGCTTAGAGTCCGGGACAGGGATCCCCTACGAGCAGTACTTC. Translation gives CASSLESGTGIPYEQYF. The J gene is TRBJ2-7, the V gene TRBV7-6; 9 bases align to TRBD1. V lost 1 base to trimming and J lost 2 bases; unmatched junction nucleotides: 9. The CDR3 runs 17 residues. Germline-derived CDR1 and CDR2 are SGHVS and FNYEAQ.

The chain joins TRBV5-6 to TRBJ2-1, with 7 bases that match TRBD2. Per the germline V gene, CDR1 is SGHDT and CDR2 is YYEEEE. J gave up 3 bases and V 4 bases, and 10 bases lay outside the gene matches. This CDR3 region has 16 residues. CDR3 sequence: CASSRTGTTVYNEQFF. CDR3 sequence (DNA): TGTGCCAGCAGCCGGACCGGGACTACCGTCTACAATGAGCAGTTCTTC.

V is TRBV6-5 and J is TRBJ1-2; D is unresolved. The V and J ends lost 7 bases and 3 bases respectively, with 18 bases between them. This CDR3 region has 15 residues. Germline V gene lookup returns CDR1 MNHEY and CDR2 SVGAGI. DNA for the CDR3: TGTGCCAGCATTGTCCCGGGGTGGGTGGACTATGGCTACACCTTC. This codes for CASIVPGWVDYGYTF.

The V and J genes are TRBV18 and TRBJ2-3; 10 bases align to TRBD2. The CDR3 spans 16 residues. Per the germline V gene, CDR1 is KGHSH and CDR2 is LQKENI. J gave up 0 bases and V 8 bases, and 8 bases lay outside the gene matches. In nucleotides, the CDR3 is TGTGCCAGCACGCCCGAGACTAGCGGGAGCACAGATACGCAGTATTTT. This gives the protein CASTPETSGSTDTQYF. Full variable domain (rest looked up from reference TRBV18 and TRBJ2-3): NAGVMQNPRHLVRRRGQEARLRCSPMKGHSHVYWYRQLPEEGLKFMVYLQKENIIDESGMPKERFSAEFPKEGPSILRIQQVVRGDSAAYFCASTPETSGSTDTQYFGPGTRLTVL.

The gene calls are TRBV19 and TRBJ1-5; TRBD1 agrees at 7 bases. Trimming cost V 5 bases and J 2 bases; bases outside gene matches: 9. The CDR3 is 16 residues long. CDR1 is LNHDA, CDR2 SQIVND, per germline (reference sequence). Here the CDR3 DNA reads TGTGCCAGTAGTCCACAGGGGCGGGTGGGCAATCAGCCCCAGCATTTT. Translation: CASSPQGRVGNQPQHF. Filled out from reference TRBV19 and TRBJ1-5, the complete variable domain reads DGGITQSPKYLFRKEGQNVTLSCEQNLNHDAMYWYRQDPGQGLRLIYYSQIVNDFQKGDIAEGYSVSREKKESFPLTVTSAQKNPTAFYLCASSPQGRVGNQPQHFGDGTRLSIL.

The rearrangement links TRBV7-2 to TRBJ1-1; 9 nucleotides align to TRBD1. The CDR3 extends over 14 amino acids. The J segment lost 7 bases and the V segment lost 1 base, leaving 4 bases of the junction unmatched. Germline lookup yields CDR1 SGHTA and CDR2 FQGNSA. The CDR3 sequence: CASSLVGQGFEAFF. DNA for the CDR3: TGTGCCAGCAGCTTAGTCGGACAGGGGTTTGAAGCTTTCTTT.

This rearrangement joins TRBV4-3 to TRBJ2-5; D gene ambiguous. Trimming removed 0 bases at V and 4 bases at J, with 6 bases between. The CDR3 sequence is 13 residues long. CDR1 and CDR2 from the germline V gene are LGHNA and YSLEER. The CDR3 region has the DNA TGCGCCAGCAGCCAAGATTTCGGAGAGACCCAGTACTTC. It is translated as CASSQDFGETQYF.

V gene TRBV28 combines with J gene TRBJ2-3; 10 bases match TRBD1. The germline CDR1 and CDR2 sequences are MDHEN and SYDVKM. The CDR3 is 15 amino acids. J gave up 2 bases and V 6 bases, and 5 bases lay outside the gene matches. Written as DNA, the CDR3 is TGTGCCAGCAGCCCGGGACAGGGGATCACAGATACGCAGTATTTT. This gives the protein CASSPGQGITDTQYF. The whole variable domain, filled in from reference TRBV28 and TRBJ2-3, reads DVKVTQSSRYLVKRTGEKVFLECVQDMDHENMFWYRQDPGLGLRLIYFSYDVKMKEKGDIPEGYSVSREKKERFSLILESASTNQTSMYLCASSPGQGITDTQYFGPGTRLTVL.

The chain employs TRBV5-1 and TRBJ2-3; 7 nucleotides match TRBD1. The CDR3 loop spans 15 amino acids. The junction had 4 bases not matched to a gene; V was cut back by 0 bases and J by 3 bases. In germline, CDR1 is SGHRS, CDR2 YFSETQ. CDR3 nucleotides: TGCGCCAGCAGCTTGGGAGACAGGGCGACAGATACGCAGTATTTT. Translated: CASSLGDRATDTQYF.

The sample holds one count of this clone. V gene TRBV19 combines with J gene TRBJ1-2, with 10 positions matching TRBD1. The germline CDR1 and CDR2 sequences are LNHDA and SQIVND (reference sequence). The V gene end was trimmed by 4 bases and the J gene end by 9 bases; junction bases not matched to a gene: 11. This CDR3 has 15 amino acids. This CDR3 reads CASSRRQGAQDSYTF. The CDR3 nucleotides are TGTGCCAGTAGTAGGCGACAGGGGGCTCAGGATAGCTACACCTTC.

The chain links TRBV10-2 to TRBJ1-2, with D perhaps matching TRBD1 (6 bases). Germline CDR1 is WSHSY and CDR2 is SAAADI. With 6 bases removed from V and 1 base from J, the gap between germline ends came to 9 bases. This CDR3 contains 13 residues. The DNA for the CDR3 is TGCGCCAGCAGAGGGGGGGTTAACTATGGCTACACCTTC. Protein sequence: CASRGGVNYGYTF.